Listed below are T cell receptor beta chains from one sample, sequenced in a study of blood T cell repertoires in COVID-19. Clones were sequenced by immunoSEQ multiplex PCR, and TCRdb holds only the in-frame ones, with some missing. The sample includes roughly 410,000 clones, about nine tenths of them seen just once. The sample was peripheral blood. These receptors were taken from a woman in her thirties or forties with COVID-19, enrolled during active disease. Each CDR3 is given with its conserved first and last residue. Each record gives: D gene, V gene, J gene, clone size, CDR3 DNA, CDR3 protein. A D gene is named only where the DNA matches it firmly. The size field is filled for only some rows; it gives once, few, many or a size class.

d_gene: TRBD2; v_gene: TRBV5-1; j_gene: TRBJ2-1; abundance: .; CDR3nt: TGCGCCAGCAGCTTTGGGACTAGCGGGGTGAAAGTGAATGAGCAGTTCTTC; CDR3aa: CASSFGTSGVKVNEQFF
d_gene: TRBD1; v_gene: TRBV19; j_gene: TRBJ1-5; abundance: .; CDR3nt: TGTGCCAGTAACATCAGACAGGGGGGTCAGCCCCAGCATTTT; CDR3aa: CASNIRQGGQPQHF
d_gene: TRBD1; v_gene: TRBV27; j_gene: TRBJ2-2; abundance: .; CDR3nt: TGTGCCAGCAGTTTAAGGGGACAGGGCTACACCGGGGAGCTGTTTTTT; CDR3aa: CASSLRGQGYTGELFF
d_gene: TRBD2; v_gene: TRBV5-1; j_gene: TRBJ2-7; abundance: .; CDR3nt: TGCGCCAGCAGTCCCGGGACTAGCGCCCACGAGCAGTACTTC; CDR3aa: CASSPGTSAHEQYF
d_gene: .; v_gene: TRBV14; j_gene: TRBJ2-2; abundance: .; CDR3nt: TGTGCCAGCAGCCAAGAAGTACCAGGTACCGGGGAGCTGTTTTTT; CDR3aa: CASSQEVPGTGELFF
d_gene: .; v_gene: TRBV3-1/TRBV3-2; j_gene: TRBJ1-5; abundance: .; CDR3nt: TGTGCCAGCAGCCACCGCGGGTATCAGCCCCAGCATTTT; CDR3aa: CASSHRGYQPQHF
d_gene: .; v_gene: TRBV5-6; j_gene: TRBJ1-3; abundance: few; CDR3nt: TGTGCCAGCAGCTTGGCCTGGACAGCCAGGAGGGGAAACACCATATATTTT; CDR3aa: CASSLAWTARRGNTIYF
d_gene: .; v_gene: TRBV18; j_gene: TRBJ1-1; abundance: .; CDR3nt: TGTGCCAGCTCAACCATCGGGGGGCGTATGGACACTGAAGCTTTCTTT; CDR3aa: CASSTIGGRMDTEAFF
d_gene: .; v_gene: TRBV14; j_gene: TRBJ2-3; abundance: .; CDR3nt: TGTGCCAGCAGCCAAAGAAGTCACAGGTTGGGAGCGGGCCCTACCCCGGGCACAGATACGCAGTATTTT; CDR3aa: CASSQRSHRLGAGPTPGTDTQYF
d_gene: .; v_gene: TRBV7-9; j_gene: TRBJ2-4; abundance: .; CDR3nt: TGTGCCAGCAGCCCGAAGGAGGCTCTAGCCAAAAACATTCAGTACTTC; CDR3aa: CASSPKEALAKNIQYF
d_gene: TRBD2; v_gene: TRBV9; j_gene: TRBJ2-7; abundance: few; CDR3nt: TGTGCCAGCAGCGTAGGAACTAGCGGGAGCTACGAGCAGTACTTC; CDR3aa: CASSVGTSGSYEQYF
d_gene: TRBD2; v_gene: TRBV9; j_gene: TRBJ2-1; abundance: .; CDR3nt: TGTGCCAGCAGCATCACTAGCGGGAGAACTAATGAGCAGTTCTTC; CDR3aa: CASSITSGRTNEQFF
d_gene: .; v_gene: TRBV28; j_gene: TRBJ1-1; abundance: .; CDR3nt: TGTGCCAGCAGTTTACGAAACAGGGTATACAACACTGAAGCTTTCTTT; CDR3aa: CASSLRNRVYNTEAFF
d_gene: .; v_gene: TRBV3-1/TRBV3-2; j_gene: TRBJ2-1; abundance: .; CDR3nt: TGTGCCAGCAGCCAAGGGGGCGAGAAGTACAATGAGCAGTTCTTC; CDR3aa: CASSQGGEKYNEQFF
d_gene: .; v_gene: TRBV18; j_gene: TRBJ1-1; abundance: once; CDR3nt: TGTGCCAGCTCACCGTCTCACGGGGAGGGCACTGAAGCTTTCTTT; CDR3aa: CASSPSHGEGTEAFF
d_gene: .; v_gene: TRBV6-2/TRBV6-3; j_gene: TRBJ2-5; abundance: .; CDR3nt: TGTGCCAGCAGTTCCGGGTCCATATCAACCCAGTACTTC; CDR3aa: CASSSGSISTQYF